The 13 T cell receptor beta chains presented below share a single source sample, sequenced in a study of T cells in Graves' hyperthyroidism and ophthalmopathy. The source material, RNA transcripts, was used to amplify TCR beta CDR3 regions. The study used the HTBI primer set for a first-round RT-PCR of the TCR CDR3. TCRdb reanalysed the multiplex PCR reads using MiXCR and keeps one entry per CDR3 protein. The sample lists approximately 330,000 distinct CDR3 sequences, roughly an eighth seen once, with about 37% in the top ten. The specimen sequenced was blood. Receptors were obtained from a woman aged 40 to 50 with Graves' ophthalmopathy.

This clonotype has at least ten counts. The V and J genes are TRBV6-2 or TRBV6-3 and TRBJ2-1; tentative D call: TRBD2 (6 bases). The CDR3 length is 15 residues. The germline V gene encodes CDR1 MNHEY and CDR2 SVGEGT. The ends were cut back, 5 bases at V and 0 bases at J, with 11 bases in the middle. The CDR3 reads CASSPLASSYNEQFF. The CDR3 DNA sequence: TGTGCCAGCAGTCCCCTAGCGAGCTCCTACAATGAGCAGTTCTTC.

A word on this clonotype: It may be a read error: a sequence one base away is much more abundant. The CDR3: CSAGQIAGGTYNEQFF. The CDR3 bases are TGCAGTGCTGGTCAAATAGCGGGAGGGACCTACAATGAGCAGTTCTTC. The chain employs TRBV20-1 and TRBJ2-1; 11 bases are shared with TRBD2. This CDR3 is built from 16 residues. V dropped 5 bases and J dropped 2; count of bases not matched to a gene: 8. Germline V lookup: CDR1 DFQATT, CDR2 SNEGSKA (reference sequence).

This clonotype was seen at least ten times. This rearrangement joins TRBV19 to TRBJ2-3, with 9 bases aligning to TRBD2. The germline V gene has CDR1 LNHDA and CDR2 SQIVND (reference sequence). After removal of 4 bases from V and 1 base from J, the junction contained 6 bases not matched to a gene. The CDR3 runs to 16 residues. DNA of the CDR3: TGTGCCAGTAGTAGCGGGGGGGCCCGAGGCACAGATACGCAGTATTTT. It specifies CASSSGGARGTDTQYF.

The chain couples TRBV2 to TRBJ1-2; possibly TRBD1 for D (5 bases). The CDR3 spans 11 residues. V lost 4 bases and J 12 bases, leaving 12 bases between the germline ends. CDR1 SNHLY and CDR2 FYNNEI come from the germline V gene. Here the CDR3 DNA reads TGTGCCAGCAGTGTGGATGAGGGGAACACCTTC. It yields the protein CASSVDEGNTF.

This clonotype showed up many times. The chain combines TRBV12-3 or TRBV12-4 with TRBJ1-5; 7 bases fit TRBD1. The J segment lost 5 bases and the V segment lost 3 bases, leaving 1 base of the junction unmatched. CDR3 length: 13 amino acids. CDR3 sequence (DNA): TGTGCCAGCAGTTTCACAGGGGATCAGCCCCAGCATTTT. Its translation is CASSFTGDQPQHF.

This clonotype was detected ten times or more. The rearrangement links TRBV7-2 to TRBJ2-5; 10 bases map to TRBD2. CDR3 length: 15 amino acids. Germline values: CDR1 SGHTA, CDR2 FQGNSA. Losses at the gene ends were 5 bases for V and 4 bases for J; bases not matched to a gene: 7. The CDR3 sequence: CASSLTSGRAETQYF. In nucleotides, the CDR3 is TGTGCCAGCAGCCTAACCAGCGGGAGGGCAGAGACCCAGTACTTC. The full variable domain, in which reference TRBV7-2 and TRBJ2-5 provide the parts outside the CDR3, is GAGVSQSPSNKVTEKGKDVELRCDPISGHTALYWYRQSLGQGLEFLIYFQGNSAPDKSGLPSDRFSAERTGGSVSTLTIQRTQQEDSAVYLCASSLTSGRAETQYFGPGTRLLVL.

This clonotype has a count of ten or more. CDR3 sequence: CSVDYPQGFSNTEAFF. CDR3 bases: TGCAGCGTTGATTATCCACAGGGTTTCAGTAACACTGAAGCTTTCTTT. This chain uses TRBV29-1 with TRBJ1-1, with TRBD1 as a possible D gene (6 bases). The CDR3 length is 16 residues. The V and J ends lost 3 bases and 2 bases respectively, with 19 bases between them. Per the germline V gene, CDR1 is SQVTM and CDR2 is ANQGSEA.

This clonotype has more than one count but fewer than ten. This chain connects TRBV28 to TRBJ1-5; 8 bases fit TRBD1. Trimming cost V 5 bases and J 5 bases; bases outside gene matches: 20. The CDR3 extends over 19 amino acids. From germline, CDR1 is MDHEN and CDR2 SYDVKM. For the CDR3, the DNA is TGTGCCAGCAGTCTTCCTAGTGGACAGGGAGGAAATCTGGATCAGCCCCAGCATTTT. As protein: CASSLPSGQGGNLDQPQHF. Supplemented by reference TRBV28 and TRBJ1-5, the full variable domain reads DVKVTQSSRYLVKRTGEKVFLECVQDMDHENMFWYRQDPGLGLRLIYFSYDVKMKEKGDIPEGYSVSREKKERFSLILESASTNQTSMYLCASSLPSGQGGNLDQPQHFGDGTRLSIL.

The sample holds a few counts of this clonotype. The chain has TRBV19 and TRBJ2-1; 8 bases agree with TRBD2. Germline lookup yields CDR1 LNHDA and CDR2 SQIVND (reference sequence). J was trimmed by 3 bases and V by 3 bases; bases with no gene match: 16. This CDR3 has 19 residues. In DNA, the CDR3 is TGTGCCAGTAGTATTCGGGGGAACGTGGCGGGAGGCCTCTACAATGAGCAGTTCTTC. This sequence encodes CASSIRGNVAGGLYNEQFF.

This chain connects TRBV3-1 to TRBJ1-1; D perhaps matches TRBD1 (6 bases). CDR1 is LGHDT, CDR2 YNNKEL, per germline (reference sequence). This CDR3 has 11 residues. The V end was cut by 6 bases, the J end by 11 bases, with 13 bases between. The CDR3 loop reads CASRNREGAFF. The CDR3 DNA is TGTGCCAGCAGAAACAGGGAAGGGGCTTTCTTT.

This clonotype was counted only a few times. V is TRBV5-4 and J is TRBJ1-6; TRBD1 agrees at 7 bases. This CDR3 contains 14 residues. From germline, CDR1 is SGHNT and CDR2 YYREEE (reference sequence). J gave up 6 bases and V 4 bases, and 4 bases lay outside the gene matches. The CDR3 reads CASSRDSLNSPLHF. In DNA, the CDR3 is TGTGCCAGCAGCCGGGACAGCCTTAATTCACCCCTCCACTTT.

At least ten counts were recorded for this clonotype. The chain couples TRBV3-1 to TRBJ1-1; the match to TRBD1 covers 7 bases. Germline values: CDR1 LGHDT, CDR2 YNNKEL (reference sequence). The CDR3 loop spans 14 amino acids. The V and J ends lost 2 bases and 4 bases, in that order; junction bases with no gene match: 4. CDR3 sequence reads: CASSQPGGSTEAFF. The CDR3, as DNA: TGTGCCAGCAGCCAACCAGGGGGGAGCACTGAAGCTTTCTTT. Full variable domain (remainder filled in from reference TRBV3-1 and TRBJ1-1): DTAVSQTPKYLVTQMGNDKSIKCEQNLGHDTMYWYKQDSKKFLKIMFSYNNKELIINETVPNRFSPKSPDKAHLNLHINSLELGDSAVYFCASSQPGGSTEAFFGQGTRLTVV.

This chain uses TRBV7-2 with TRBJ1-2, with D possibly matching TRBD1 (5 bases). The germline V gene has CDR1 SGHTA and CDR2 FQGNSA. Trimming removed 3 bases from V and 8 bases from J, with 13 bases in between. The CDR3 covers 13 residues. CDR3 DNA sequence: TGTGCCAGCAGCTTGGAGGGACTGGGGGGCTACACCTTC. This encodes CASSLEGLGGYTF.